The 22 T cell receptor beta chains given below trace back to one sample, sequenced in a study of cytomegalovirus exposure and HLA in healthy donors. Primers for the PCR totalled 60 Vbeta and 13 Jbeta. This table comes from immunoSEQ multiplex PCR, and its TCRdb copy is limited to in-frame clones, with some not included. In total, the table holds 130,000 or so clones. The specimen sequenced was PBMCs. The receptors here all came from a middle-aged woman in good health and CMV-seropositive.

This chain joins TRBV5-8 and TRBJ1-1; D is perhaps TRBD1 (6 bases). CDR1 and CDR2 (germline): SGHTS, YDEGEE. Trimming shortened V by 3 bases and J by 3 bases, and 18 bases separated the two germline ends. This CDR3 has 16 residues. The CDR3, as DNA: TGTGCCAGCAGCTCACACATTTCAGGGGTGGACACTGAAGCTTTCTTT. Its translation is CASSSHISGVDTEAFF.

The genes are TRBV14 and TRBJ2-7; 7 nucleotides match TRBD1. Trimming took 4 bases from V and 4 from J; bases not matched to a gene: 7. This CDR3 contains 14 residues. CDR1 is SGHDN, CDR2 FVKESK, per germline. For the CDR3, the DNA is TGTGCCAGCAGCCTCTCGACAGGGCTTTACGAGCAGTACTTC. This gives the protein CASSLSTGLYEQYF.

The rearrangement joins TRBV29-1 to TRBJ1-1; no clear D. The CDR3 spans 12 residues. The V gene lost 4 bases and the J gene lost 5 bases, with 11 bases spanning the gap. Germline CDR1 SQVTM, CDR2 ANQGSEA. This CDR3 reads CSVVKGDTEAFF. The CDR3 nucleotides are TGCAGCGTTGTAAAGGGAGATACTGAAGCTTTCTTT.

J is TRBJ2-7 and V is TRBV5-1; 7 bases map to TRBD2. CDR1 is SGHRS and CDR2 is YFSETQ in the germline V gene. V was clipped by 0 bases and J by 4 bases; unmatched bases: 10. The CDR3 spans 16 residues. The CDR3 reads CASSLDPPGRGYEQYF. The CDR3 region has the DNA TGCGCCAGCAGCTTGGACCCCCCGGGGCGGGGGTACGAGCAGTACTTC.

The chain is built from TRBV6-1 and TRBJ2-3; D gene uncertain. CDR1 and CDR2 from the germline V gene are MNHNS and SASEGT. This CDR3 has 12 residues. Trimming stripped 7 bases from V and 4 bases from J, with 9 bases between. The CDR3 region has the DNA TGTGCCAGCACCCCCCCGGCAGATACGCAGTATTTT. Encoded protein: CASTPPADTQYF.

The rearrangement joins TRBV4-3 to TRBJ2-1, with 11 bases matching TRBD1. Germline CDR1 reads LGHNA; CDR2 reads YSLEER. Losses at the gene ends were 0 bases for V and 5 bases for J; bases not matched to a gene: 6. CDR3 size: 17 residues. The chain's CDR3 is CASSQDLGQGGDNEQFF. The CDR3, as DNA: TGCGCCAGCAGCCAAGATCTGGGACAGGGGGGGGACAATGAGCAGTTCTTC.

The chain has TRBV2 and TRBJ2-1; 9 nucleotides agree with TRBD2. V was clipped by 7 bases and J by 9 bases; unmatched bases: 7. There are 13 residues in the CDR3. From germline, CDR1 is SNHLY and CDR2 FYNNEI. The CDR3 loop is CASTASGTSEQFF. CDR3 coding DNA: TGTGCCAGCACCGCTAGCGGGACGTCTGAGCAGTTCTTC.

The V call is TRBV30, the J call TRBJ2-7; 11 bases are a match to TRBD1. Per germline, CDR1 GTSNPN and CDR2 SVGIG (reference sequence). The CDR3 loop spans 13 amino acids. V gave up 5 bases and J gave up 7 bases; unmatched junction bases: 7. CDR3 sequence reads: CAWSGQGAGEQYF. Written as DNA, the CDR3 is TGTGCCTGGTCCGGACAGGGGGCGGGAGAGCAGTACTTC.

The gene calls are TRBV29-1 and TRBJ2-3; 8 bases line up with TRBD1. CDR3 length: 15 residues. V was clipped by 4 bases and J by 2 bases; unmatched bases: 8. Germline V lookup: CDR1 SQVTM, CDR2 ANQGSEA. In DNA, the CDR3 is TGCAGCGTTGTAGGGACAGGCCTATTCACAGATACGCAGTATTTT. Translating it yields CSVVGTGLFTDTQYF.

V is TRBV7-3 and J is TRBJ2-5; D might be TRBD1 (5 bases). The V and J ends lost 4 bases and 4 bases respectively, with 10 bases between them. The CDR3 spans 13 residues. The germline V gene has CDR1 SGHTA and CDR2 FQGTGA. The CDR3 region is CASSSGYPETQYF. The CDR3 nucleotides read TGTGCCAGCAGCTCAGGGTATCCAGAGACCCAGTACTTC. The full variable domain, in which reference TRBV7-3 and TRBJ2-5 provide the parts outside the CDR3, is GAGVSQTPSNKVTEKGKYVELRCDPISGHTALYWYRQSLGQGPEFLIYFQGTGAADDSGLPNDRFFAVRPEGSVSTLKIQRTERGDSAVYLCASSSGYPETQYFGPGTRLLVL.

Of note for this clone: A junction end diverges from the germline sequence, so it may reflect a read error. The rearrangement uses TRBV29-1 and TRBJ1-1; 7 positions agree with TRBD1. The CDR3 sequence is 12 residues long. Germline CDR1 is SQVTM and CDR2 is ANQGSEA. The CDR3 sequence: CSVLQGNAEAFF. The CDR3 region has the DNA TGCAGCGTCCTACAGGGGAACGCTGAAGCTTTCTTT.

The chain combines TRBV27 with TRBJ1-4; D unclear. Deletions cut 0 bases from V and 5 bases from J, with 10 bases between. This CDR3 is built from 15 residues. CDR1 and CDR2 from the germline V gene are MNHEY and SMNVEV (reference sequence). The CDR3 DNA reads TGTGCCAGCAGTTTATCGACCAGGCCCAATGAAAAACTGTTTTTT. Protein product: CASSLSTRPNEKLFF. Combining the CDR3 with reference TRBV27 and TRBJ1-4 gives the whole variable domain EAQVTQNPRYLITVTGKKLTVTCSQNMNHEYMSWYRQDPGLGLRQIYYSMNVEVTDKGDVPEGYKVSRKEKRNFPLILESPSPNQTSLYFCASSLSTRPNEKLFFGSGTQLSVL.

The gene calls are TRBV7-9 and TRBJ1-4; 8 bases map to TRBD1. J was trimmed by 4 bases and V by 5 bases; bases with no gene match: 3. The CDR3 has 14 amino acids. CDR1 and CDR2 from the germline V gene are SEHNR and FQNEAQ (reference sequence). Here the CDR3 DNA reads TGTGCCAGCAGCCCGGGACAGGATAATGAAAAACTGTTTTTT. Translation: CASSPGQDNEKLFF.

The chain has TRBV19 and TRBJ2-1, with a possible D match to TRBD2 (6 bases). Per the germline V gene, CDR1 is LNHDA and CDR2 is SQIVND (reference sequence). Trimming left V 6 bases short and J 7 bases short, with 19 bases between. CDR3 length: 15 amino acids. The CDR3, as DNA: TGTGCCAGTAGCCTAGGCGGTGGGGGGTGGAATGAGCAGTTCTTC. Translated, it gives CASSLGGGGWNEQFF. The variable domain in full, completed from reference TRBV19 and TRBJ2-1, reads DGGITQSPKYLFRKEGQNVTLSCEQNLNHDAMYWYRQDPGQGLRLIYYSQIVNDFQKGDIAEGYSVSREKKESFPLTVTSAQKNPTAFYLCASSLGGGGWNEQFFGPGTRLTVL.

This chain connects TRBV15 to TRBJ1-3; D unclear. Germline V gene sequence: CDR1 LNHNV, CDR2 YYDKDF (reference sequence). This CDR3 contains 15 residues. V was cut by 6 bases and J by 0 bases, with 12 bases left in between. CDR3 in DNA: TGTGCCACCAGAGCCTCAGGAGGCTCTGGAAACACCATATATTTT. Protein: CATRASGGSGNTIYF.

The chain links TRBV7-6 to TRBJ2-3, with 11 bases lining up with TRBD2. Germline CDR1 is SGHVS and CDR2 is FNYEAQ. CDR3 size: 21 residues. V lost 4 bases, J lost 2 bases, and 20 bases stayed unmatched. The CDR3 sequence is CASSSHWGASTSGGYTDTQYF. The CDR3, as DNA: TGTGCCAGCAGCTCCCACTGGGGCGCATCAACTAGCGGGGGCTACACAGATACGCAGTATTTT.

The rearrangement links TRBV4-3 to TRBJ2-3; a possible D gene is TRBD2 (6 bases). The germline V and J ends were trimmed by 4 bases and 3 bases, with 14 bases remaining between them. The CDR3 sequence is 15 residues long. The germline gives CDR1 LGHNA, CDR2 YSLEER. In DNA, the CDR3 is TGCGCCAGCAGCCGCGAACTAGCTTTGACAGATACGCAGTATTTT. Encoded protein: CASSRELALTDTQYF.

CDR3: CATSRDGGYGGYTF. CDR3 sequence (DNA): TGTGCCACCAGCAGAGATGGGGGGTACGGAGGCTACACCTTC. The chain joins TRBV15 to TRBJ1-2, with D perhaps TRBD1 (5 bases). The germline V gene has CDR1 LNHNV and CDR2 YYDKDF (reference sequence). There are 14 residues in the CDR3. V gave up 0 bases and J gave up 8 bases, with 13 bases separating them.

The chain employs TRBV5-6 and TRBJ2-3, with a tentative D call TRBD1 (6 bases). The V gene lost 1 base and the J gene lost 7 bases, with 16 bases spanning the gap. The V gene's germline CDR1 is SGHDT and CDR2 YYEEEE. This CDR3 spans 15 amino acids. The DNA of the CDR3 is TGTGCCAGCAGCTTGAACAGGGCCGGAGGAAATACGCAGTATTTT. It codes for CASSLNRAGGNTQYF.

The gene calls are TRBV20-1 and TRBJ2-7; D is undetermined. Germline lookup yields CDR1 DFQATT and CDR2 SNEGSKA (reference sequence). The CDR3 length is 10 residues. V shed 6 bases and J shed 6 bases, with 9 bases lying between them. This chain's CDR3 is CSAAYSEQYF. CDR3 coding DNA: TGCAGTGCCGCTTACAGCGAGCAGTACTTC.

This rearrangement joins TRBV7-3 to TRBJ2-7; no firm D call. In germline, CDR1 is SGHTA, CDR2 FQGTGA. There are 13 residues in the CDR3. Trimming took off 5 bases at V and 0 bases at J, with 8 bases between the two ends. DNA for the CDR3: TGTGCCAGCAGCCAGGATCCCTCCTACGAGCAGTACTTC. Its translation is CASSQDPSYEQYF.

This chain links TRBV5-1 with TRBJ1-5, with D unclear. The V end lost 1 base, the J end lost 7 bases, and 12 bases lay between the germline ends. The germline CDR1 and CDR2 sequences are SGHRS and YFSETQ. The CDR3 is made up of 14 amino acids. The CDR3 is CASSLTGVNQPQHF. DNA for the CDR3: TGCGCCAGCAGCTTGACCGGGGTCAACCAGCCCCAGCATTTT. Full variable domain (remainder filled in from reference TRBV5-1 and TRBJ1-5): KAGVTQTPRYLIKTRGQQVTLSCSPISGHRSVSWYQQTPGQGLQFLFEYFSETQRNKGNFPGRFSGRQFSNSRSEMNVSTLELGDSALYLCASSLTGVNQPQHFGDGTRLSIL.